The 26 T cell receptor beta chains presented below share a single source sample, sequenced in a study of tumor and adjacent non-tumor tissue in lung cancer. The template was RNA from unsorted bulk tissue. More than 3 cm separated this lung sample from the edge of the tumor. Three rounds of nested PCR, following a modified ARM-PCR protocol, produced the TCRbeta library. TCRdb reprocessed the multiplex PCR reads via MiXCR and lists one record per CDR3 protein. The sample gives almost 75,000 distinct CDR3 sequences, around 70% of which show up once; 25% to 35% is in the top ten. Material: distant non-tumor lung tissue. The receptors were sampled from a woman aged 50 to 65 with non-small cell lung cancer.

The chain is built from TRBV4-1 and TRBJ1-2, with TRBD1 matching 7 bases. This CDR3 region has 16 residues. Germline assignment: CDR1 MGHRA and CDR2 YSYEKL. J was trimmed by 2 bases and V by 1 base; bases with no gene match: 7. The CDR3 DNA reads as TGCGCCAGCAGCCAAGGTCTGTACAGGGGAAACTATGGCTACACCTTC. It encodes CASSQGLYRGNYGYTF.

This clonotype occurred once. Sequence at one end of the junction differs from germline and may be a read error. The chain employs TRBV28 and TRBJ1-4; D unclear. This CDR3 spans 14 amino acids. CDR1 MDHEN and CDR2 SYDVKM come from the germline V gene. The CDR3 protein is CARSLHEINEKLFF. The CDR3 DNA follows: TGTGCCAGAAGTTTACACGAGATTAATGAAAAACTGTTTTTT.

As for this clonotype: With a much larger clone just one base away, this may be a read error. This chain uses TRBV12-3 or TRBV12-4 with TRBJ1-4; no reliable D call. This CDR3 has 13 amino acids. Trimming stripped 7 bases from V and 5 bases from J, with 11 bases between. The CDR3 bases are TGTGCCAGCACTTTGCGGCGGAATGAAAAACTGTTTTTT. This translates into CASTLRRNEKLFF.

This clonotype was detected many times. A clone one base away is much larger, so this may be a read error. This chain uses TRBV20-1 with TRBJ1-3; 7 bases are a match to TRBD1. Germline CDR1 and CDR2: DFQATT and SNEGSKA (reference sequence). The CDR3 runs 15 residues. As DNA, the CDR3 is TGCAGTGTTAGAGATCCCACAGGGGCCAGAAACACCATATATTTT. This encodes CSVRDPTGARNTIYF.

This clonotype showed up just once. One junction end does not reproduce the germline sequence, and a read error may be involved. This chain links TRBV20-1 with TRBJ2-5; 8 bases map to TRBD2. This CDR3 is 16 amino acids long. Germline loops: CDR1 DFQATT, CDR2 SNEGSKA (reference sequence). CDR3 amino acids: CSARDLSGGPGETRYF. CDR3 bases: TGCAGTGCTAGGGATCTATCGGGAGGGCCTGGGGAGACCCGGTACTTC.

Only a few counts were recorded for this clonotype. A single base separates this from a much larger clone, so it may be a read error. J is TRBJ2-7 and V is TRBV20-1, with 7 bases fitting TRBD2. This CDR3 region has 14 residues. The germline V gene has CDR1 DFQATT and CDR2 SNEGSKA (reference sequence). CDR3: CNARVEREPYEQYF. The CDR3 nucleotides are TGCAATGCTAGAGTCGAGCGGGAACCCTACGAGCAGTACTTC.

A word on this clonotype: One junction end does not reproduce the germline sequence, and a read error may be involved. The chain joins TRBV11-2 to TRBJ2-4; 7 bases fit TRBD1. This CDR3 contains 18 residues. Germline V gives CDR1 SGHAT, CDR2 FQNNGV. The DNA of the CDR3 is TGTGCCAGCAGCTTAGGATCCCGGGACAGAATAGCCAAAAACATTCAGAACTTC. It yields the protein CASSLGSRDRIAKNIQNF.

A note on this clonotype: One end of the junction is discordant with germline, which a read error may explain. The chain carries TRBV6-1 and TRBJ2-1; 8 positions match TRBD2. The germline V gene has CDR1 MNHNS and CDR2 SASEGT. The CDR3 has 15 residues. CDR3 nucleotide sequence: TGTGTCAGCAGTGTAACCAGCGGGGGTTACAATGAGCAGTTCTTC. It translates to CVSSVTSGGYNEQFF.

Details on this clonotype: Being one base from a much bigger clone, this may be a read error. The chain uses TRBV20-1 and TRBJ2-3; the match to TRBD1 covers 8 bases. This CDR3 is built from 14 residues. Per the germline V gene, CDR1 is DFQATT and CDR2 is SNEGSKA (reference sequence). As DNA, the CDR3 is TGCAGTGCTGGGACAGGTTTTAGCACAGATATGCAGTATTTT. Protein product: CSAGTGFSTDMQYF.

On this clonotype itself: A much more abundant neighbour one base away suggests this may be a read error. This chain joins TRBV20-1 and TRBJ1-5; 7 bases match TRBD1. CDR1 and CDR2 from the germline V gene are DFQATT and SNEGSKA (reference sequence). The CDR3 loop spans 14 amino acids. For the CDR3, the DNA is TGCAGTGCATCAATGACAGGGATGGGTCAGCGCCAGCATTTT. It yields the protein CSASMTGMGQRQHF.

This clonotype occurred once. At one end the junction does not follow the germline gene, possibly because of a read error. V gene TRBV20-1 combines with J gene TRBJ2-5; tentatively, D is TRBD1 or TRBD2 (5 bases each). The CDR3 spans 15 residues. Per germline, CDR1 DFQATT and CDR2 SNEGSKA (reference sequence). CDR3 coding DNA: TGCAGTGCTATCCGGGACGGGGTCGGACAAGAGACCCTGTACTTC. Translating gives CSAIRDGVGQETLYF.

Worth noting for this clonotype: The conserved phenylalanine or tryptophan is not found at the CDR3 terminus, so this likely reflects a read error. The J gene is TRBJ1-5, the V gene TRBV6-6; D is unresolved. CDR1 and CDR2 from the germline V gene are MNHNY and SVGAGI (reference sequence). The CDR3 runs to 13 residues. DNA of the CDR3: TGTGCCAGCAACGGGCACAGCAATCAGCCACAGCATCTT. Its protein product is CASNGHSNQPQHL.

The V gene is TRBV11-2, the J gene TRBJ2-1; 11 bases match TRBD2. The CDR3 has 16 residues. J gave up 6 bases and V 6 bases, and 10 bases lay outside the gene matches. Germline CDR1 and CDR2: SGHAT and FQNNGV. The CDR3 region is CASSRMLLAGVNEQFF. The CDR3 nucleotides are TGTGCCAGCAGTCGGATGTTACTAGCGGGGGTCAATGAGCAGTTCTTC.

Turning to this clonotype: One junction end disagrees with the germline gene, perhaps due to a read error. The CDR3 DNA is TGCGCCAGCAGCCAAGAGTACACTAGCGGGAGGGTTAGGAGGTTTTTC. Its protein is CASSQEYTSGRVRRFF. The chain joins TRBV4-3 to TRBJ2-1; 13 bases fit TRBD2. The CDR3 loop spans 16 amino acids. Germline CDR1 and CDR2: LGHNA and YSLEER.

On this clonotype: The junction departs from the called germline gene at one end, perhaps through a read error. V usage is TRBV14 and J usage is TRBJ1-3, with D unresolved. This CDR3 is built from 17 residues. CDR1 is SGHDN, CDR2 FVKESK, per germline. CDR3 residues: CASGQDHPGLTGNAIYF. Written as DNA, the CDR3 is TGTGCCAGCGGCCAAGATCACCCGGGTTTGACTGGAAACGCCATATATTTT.

This clonotype showed up many times. The rearrangement links TRBV20-1 to TRBJ2-3; a weak D match, TRBD2 (6 bases). V was shortened by 6 bases and J by 1 base, with 17 bases between the two germline ends. This CDR3 spans 15 amino acids. The germline CDR1 and CDR2 sequences are DFQATT and SNEGSKA (reference sequence). In DNA, the CDR3 is TGCAGTGCCCTAACTCCGGCTAGCGGCACAGATACGCAGTATTTT. This codes for CSALTPASGTDTQYF.

The chain employs TRBV20-1 and TRBJ1-5; tentative D call: TRBD1 (5 bases). Per germline, CDR1 DFQATT and CDR2 SNEGSKA (reference sequence). V was shortened by 0 bases and J by 11 bases, with 20 bases between the two germline ends. The CDR3 covers 15 residues. CDR3 region: CSARDQRQGFKSQHF. CDR3 coding DNA: TGCAGTGCTAGAGACCAGCGGCAGGGTTTTAAGTCCCAGCATTTT.

About this clonotype: At one of its ends the junction is not consistent with the germline gene, which may arise from a read error. The chain is built from TRBV11-3 and TRBJ2-5; the D is unclear. The CDR3 is 15 residues long. Germline CDR1 SGHNT, CDR2 YENEEA. CDR3 sequence (DNA): TGTGCCAGCAGCTTAACCTGGACGAGTCAAGAGACCCAATACTTC. Its translation: CASSLTWTSQETQYF.

This clonotype has at least ten counts. The rearrangement joins TRBV20-1 to TRBJ2-2; no clear D gene. This CDR3 contains 16 residues. CDR1 is DFQATT, CDR2 SNEGSKA, per germline (reference sequence). Between the trimmed V and J ends, which lost 1 base and 2 bases, there was a span of 14 bases. The CDR3 DNA sequence: TGCAGTGCTAGAGCCCCGGGTCTACGAAACACCGGGGAGCTGTTTTTT. Residues: CSARAPGLRNTGELFF.

By its share, this clonotype is medium-sized (0.01 to 0.1%). The chain recombines TRBV6-2 or TRBV6-3 with TRBJ1-2, with a tentative D call TRBD1 (6 bases). Germline V lookup: CDR1 MNHEY, CDR2 SVGEGT. V was cut by 8 bases and J by 5 bases, with 15 bases left in between. This CDR3 spans 13 amino acids. This chain's CDR3 is CASCRDKSYGYTF. The CDR3 region has the DNA TGTGCCAGCTGCCGGGACAAATCGTATGGCTACACCTTC.

This clonotype was counted only a few times. A much larger clone lies a single base off, so this may be a read error. The chain links TRBV20-1 to TRBJ2-7; possibly TRBD1 for D (6 bases). Germline V gene lookup returns CDR1 DFQATT and CDR2 SNEGSKA (reference sequence). This CDR3 has 13 residues. The CDR3 nucleotides read TGCAGGGCTAAAAGGGACATTCTAACCGAGCAGTACTTC. Its translation is CRAKRDILTEQYF.

The V gene is TRBV29-1, the J gene TRBJ2-7, with a weak D call TRBD2 (5 bases). Germline-derived CDR1 and CDR2 are SQVTM and ANQGSEA. The CDR3 runs 14 residues. For the CDR3, the DNA is TGCTGCGTTGAAGAGGGTACTCCGGCCTACGAGCAGTACGTC. The encoded protein is CCVEEGTPAYEQYV.

A word on this clonotype: This may come from a read error, since a much larger clone is one base off. This chain uses TRBV6-5 with TRBJ2-2; TRBD1 aligns across 7 bases. CDR3 length: 16 amino acids. Germline V gene data show CDR1 as MNHEY and CDR2 as SVGAGI. Written as DNA, the CDR3 is TGTGCCAGCAGCCGACGACAGGGTCCGAAGACCGGGGAGCTGTTTTTT. This encodes CASSRRQGPKTGELFF.

The rearrangement uses TRBV7-9 and TRBJ2-7, with 7 bases fitting TRBD2. V lost 5 bases, J lost 4 bases, and 8 bases stayed unmatched. Germline CDR1 is SEHNR and CDR2 is FQNEAQ (reference sequence). This CDR3 is built from 14 residues. The CDR3 spells CASSTGTTLYEQYF. CDR3 in DNA: TGTGCCAGCAGCACCGGGACTACCCTATACGAGCAGTACTTC.

To note about this clonotype: A much larger clone differs from this one at a single base, so this may be a read error. The final CDR3 position lacks the conserved phenylalanine or tryptophan, pointing to a likely read error. The rearrangement uses TRBV6-2 or TRBV6-3 and TRBJ2-7; D is uncertain. Trimming stripped 5 bases from V and 0 bases from J, with 17 bases between. The germline V gene encodes CDR1 MNHEY and CDR2 SVGEGT. The CDR3 is 16 residues long. As DNA, the CDR3 is TGTGCCAGCAGTCTCTTTCTAACGAAAAGCTCCTACGAGCAGTACCTC. This sequence encodes CASSLFLTKSSYEQYL.

On this clonotype itself: A clone one base away is much larger, so this may be a read error. The chain employs TRBV6-5 and TRBJ2-2; D not resolved. The CDR3 length is 14 residues. Germline V CDR1 and CDR2: MNHEY, SVGAGI. CDR3 nucleotide sequence: TGTGCCAGCAGGTTTAGGCCAAACACCGAGGAGCTGTTTTTT. The encoded protein is CASRFRPNTEELFF.